The 15 T cell receptor beta chains below come from one sample, sequenced in a study of cytomegalovirus exposure and HLA in healthy donors. Primers: 60 Vbeta forward and 13 Jbeta reverse. TCRdb's table, derived via immunoSEQ multiplex PCR, lists solely in-frame clones and lacks some. Of around 180,000 clones listed, about four fifths are singletons. The sample comprised PBMCs. Every receptor here comes from a man between 18 and 29 years old in good health and CMV-seronegative.

This rearrangement joins TRBV7-9 to TRBJ1-1; 11 nucleotides line up with TRBD1. CDR1 and CDR2 (germline): SEHNR, FQNEAQ (reference sequence). The CDR3 extends over 15 amino acids. V lost 5 bases, J lost 4 bases, and 6 bases stayed unmatched. The CDR3 nucleotides are TGTGCCAGCAGCCTAGGACAGGGGGCGCCCACTGAAGCTTTCTTT. Protein product: CASSLGQGAPTEAFF.

The rearrangement uses TRBV27 and TRBJ2-1, with D possibly being TRBD2 (6 bases). The CDR3 sequence is 15 residues long. With 5 bases removed from V and 2 bases from J, the gap between germline ends came to 13 bases. Germline V CDR1 and CDR2: MNHEY, SMNVEV (reference sequence). The CDR3 sequence: CASSPRRETYNEQFF. CDR3 sequence (DNA): TGTGCCAGCAGTCCCCGACGGGAGACCTACAATGAGCAGTTCTTC.

This chain links TRBV2 with TRBJ2-1, with TRBD2 identical over 15 bases. The ends lost 3 bases at V and 6 bases at J; junction bases unmatched: 3. CDR3 size: 16 residues. Germline V gene lookup returns CDR1 SNHLY and CDR2 FYNNEI. Written as DNA, the CDR3 is TGTGCCAGCAGTGATGGACTAGCGGGGGGGCTCAATGAGCAGTTCTTC. Its protein product is CASSDGLAGGLNEQFF.

The rearrangement uses TRBV6-1 and TRBJ2-4; 9 bases agree with TRBD2. This CDR3 is 14 amino acids long. V lost 3 bases to trimming and J lost 7 bases; unmatched junction nucleotides: 4. Germline CDR1 and CDR2: MNHNS and SASEGT. The CDR3 DNA reads TGTGCCAGCAGTGAGGCGGGAGGGCCGAACATTCAGTACTTC. Amino acids: CASSEAGGPNIQYF.

V gene TRBV10-2 combines with J gene TRBJ2-7; the D gene is possibly TRBD1 (6 bases). Germline V lookup: CDR1 WSHSY, CDR2 SAAADI. Trimming removed 6 bases from V and 5 bases from J, with 11 bases in between. CDR3 length equals 12 residues. The CDR3 DNA sequence: TGCGCCAGCAGCTTTACAGGGAACGAGCAGTACTTC. The encoded protein is CASSFTGNEQYF.

The rearrangement uses TRBV10-1 and TRBJ2-7, with D maybe TRBD1 (5 bases). The CDR3 runs to 11 residues. Per the germline V gene, CDR1 is WNHNN and CDR2 is SYGVQD (reference sequence). Trimming pared 7 bases from V and 8 bases from J, leaving 12 bases between. The CDR3 reads CASTATAQQYF. DNA for the CDR3: TGCGCCAGCACCGCGACAGCCCAGCAGTACTTC.

This chain joins TRBV4-3 and TRBJ2-7; D not resolved. This CDR3 is 14 amino acids long. V was clipped by 0 bases and J by 3 bases, with 9 bases between them. CDR1 LGHNA and CDR2 YSLEER come from the germline V gene. In DNA form, the CDR3 reads TGCGCCAGCAGCCAAGATCTTACTAACTACGAGCAGTACTTC. This translates into CASSQDLTNYEQYF.

This sequence joins TRBV19 and TRBJ2-5, with D possibly TRBD1 on 6 matching bases. CDR1 LNHDA and CDR2 SQIVND come from the germline V gene (reference sequence). Trimming shortened V by 2 bases and J by 5 bases, and 12 bases separated the two germline ends. This CDR3 comprises 14 residues. The CDR3 loop is CASSIPGVGETQYF. The CDR3 DNA follows: TGTGCCAGTAGTATACCAGGGGTGGGGGAGACCCAGTACTTC.

The rearrangement uses TRBV9 and TRBJ2-5, with D maybe TRBD1 (5 bases). The V end was cut by 3 bases, the J end by 4 bases, with 10 bases between. CDR3 length: 13 residues. Germline V CDR1 and CDR2: SGDLS, YYNGEE. CDR3 DNA: TGTGCCAGCAGCGCCAGGGATCCAGAGACCCAGTACTTC. It is translated as CASSARDPETQYF.

The chain is built from TRBV5-1 and TRBJ2-3; no definite D call. The germline gives CDR1 SGHRS, CDR2 YFSETQ. This CDR3 is 13 amino acids long. V was pared by 0 bases and J by 4 bases, with 6 bases between. The CDR3 region is CASSLANPDTQYF. In DNA, the CDR3 is TGCGCCAGCAGCTTGGCTAATCCAGATACGCAGTATTTT.

The rearrangement links TRBV7-9 to TRBJ2-6; 9 bases align to TRBD1. Germline V gives CDR1 SEHNR, CDR2 FQNEAQ (reference sequence). V gave up 7 bases and J gave up 2 bases; unmatched junction bases: 6. This CDR3 contains 16 residues. The CDR3 loop reads CASTRQGGPGANVLTF. CDR3 coding DNA: TGTGCCAGCACCCGACAGGGGGGGCCTGGGGCCAACGTCCTGACTTTC.

This CDR3 reads CASSEIAGGPYEQYF. CDR3 in DNA: TGTGCCAGCAGCGAAATAGCGGGAGGTCCCTACGAGCAGTACTTC. V is TRBV28 and J is TRBJ2-7, with 10 positions matching TRBD2. CDR3 length: 15 residues. Unmatched junction bases numbered 7, after V lost 6 bases and J lost 2 bases. CDR1 and CDR2 (germline): MDHEN, SYDVKM.

This clone was picked up one time. V gene TRBV11-3 combines with J gene TRBJ2-6; 7 nucleotides match TRBD2. The CDR3 contains 19 residues. Per the germline V gene, CDR1 is SGHNT and CDR2 is YENEEA. With V trimmed by 0 bases and J by 0 bases, 8 bases remained unmatched. The CDR3: CASSLDGLAADSGANVLTF. CDR3 DNA sequence: TGTGCCAGCAGCTTAGATGGGCTAGCGGCAGACTCTGGGGCCAACGTCCTGACTTTC.

V gene TRBV5-1 combines with J gene TRBJ2-1; perhaps TRBD2 as D (7 bases). The germline V and J ends were trimmed by 8 bases and 1 base, with 13 bases remaining between them. Per the germline V gene, CDR1 is SGHRS and CDR2 is YFSETQ. CDR3 length: 14 amino acids. CDR3: CASSGGGSYNEQFF. The DNA of the CDR3 is TGCGCCAGTTCGGGGGGCGGATCCTACAATGAGCAGTTCTTC.

The chain combines TRBV27 with TRBJ2-7; D gene ambiguous. The V gene's germline CDR1 is MNHEY and CDR2 SMNVEV (reference sequence). V gave up 4 bases and J gave up 4 bases, with 20 bases separating them. The CDR3 contains 16 residues. This CDR3 reads CASSSLVSLGIYEQYF. The CDR3 DNA reads TGTGCCAGCAGTTCCCTAGTCAGCCTCGGTATTTACGAGCAGTACTTC.